The next 26 T cell receptor beta chains were all read from a single sample in a study of breast tumors, draining lymph nodes, adjacent tissues. TCRdb reprocessed the multiplex PCR reads via MiXCR and lists one record per CDR3 protein. This sample has about 110,000 distinct CDR3 sequences, with 30% found just once. Samples came from axillary lymph nodes draining the breast cancer. Source material: axillary lymph node tissue. The receptors come from a female donor with breast cancer. Some clones in this sample may be carry-over from other donors' samples.

Turning to this clonotype: Possible read error: a much larger clone is one base away. The chain recombines TRBV7-8 with TRBJ1-2, with D possibly matching TRBD1 (5 bases). The CDR3 loop spans 15 amino acids. The germline CDR1 and CDR2 sequences are SGHVS and FQNEAQ. CDR3 sequence: CASSVSPTGFYGHPF. CDR3 nucleotide sequence: TGTGCCAGCAGCGTTAGCCCTACAGGTTTCTATGGCCACCCCTTC.

A remark on this clonotype: A much larger clone is a single base away; this may be a read error. This chain uses TRBV5-5 with TRBJ2-2, with 7 bases lining up with TRBD2. CDR1 is SGHKS and CDR2 is YYEKEE in the germline V gene (reference sequence). The CDR3 runs 17 residues. V gave up 1 base and J gave up 7 bases; unmatched junction bases: 13. CDR3 coding DNA: TGTGCCAGCAGCTTGATCGGTCCAGCGGGGTTTGGCGGGGAGCTGTTTTTT. It codes for CASSLIGPAGFGGELFF.

This clonotype was recorded many times. The rearrangement uses TRBV27 and TRBJ2-3; no clear D. The ends were cut back, 6 bases at V and 2 bases at J, with 12 bases in the middle. CDR1 MNHEY and CDR2 SMNVEV come from the germline V gene (reference sequence). This CDR3 is built from 14 residues. This chain's CDR3 is CASSPNSYTDTQYF. CDR3 coding DNA: TGTGCCAGCAGCCCGAACAGCTACACAGATACGCAGTATTTT.

As regards this clonotype: One base away lies a much larger clone, so this may be a sequencing read error. J is TRBJ2-2 and V is TRBV6-1; perhaps TRBD1 as D (6 bases). The germline V and J ends were trimmed by 7 bases and 6 bases, with 15 bases remaining between them. The CDR3 length is 14 residues. Germline assignment: CDR1 MNHNS and CDR2 SASEGT. The CDR3 spells CASNWDTDAGELFF. DNA for the CDR3: TGTGCCAGCAATTGGGACACTGACGCCGGGGAGCTGTTTTTT.

This chain links TRBV11-1 with TRBJ2-7; D ambiguous. The CDR3 has 13 amino acids. V was pared by 4 bases and J by 2 bases, with 9 bases between. The germline V gene has CDR1 SGHAT and CDR2 FQDESV (reference sequence). The CDR3: CASSSAVPYEQYF. CDR3 coding DNA: TGTGCCAGCAGCTCAGCAGTGCCCTACGAGCAGTACTTC. Full variable domain (outside the CDR3, taken from reference TRBV11-1 and TRBJ2-7): EAEVAQSPRYKITEKSQAVAFWCDPISGHATLYWYRQILGQGPELLVQFQDESVVDDSQLPKDRFSAERLKGVDSTLKIQPAELGDSAMYLCASSSAVPYEQYFGPGTRLTVT.

Notes on this clonotype: With a much larger clone just one base away, this may be a read error. This chain links TRBV28 with TRBJ2-7; D tentatively reads TRBD1 or TRBD2 (5 bases each). CDR3 size: 12 residues. Germline V gene data show CDR1 as MDHEN and CDR2 as SYDVKM. The CDR3 loop reads CASSFGTYEQCF. In nucleotides, the CDR3 is TGTGCCAGCAGTTTTGGGACCTACGAGCAGTGCTTC.

This clonotype was seen many times. The J gene is TRBJ2-5, the V gene TRBV6-1, with TRBD1 matching over 9 bases. There are 18 residues in the CDR3. J lost 4 bases, V lost 1 base, and 13 bases had no gene match. The V gene's germline CDR1 is MNHNS and CDR2 SASEGT. The CDR3 DNA reads TGTGCCAGCAGTGAAGAGGCGAGGTCACAGGGGGCCAGAGAGACCCAGTACTTC. Its translation is CASSEEARSQGARETQYF.

In this sample, this clonotype turned up a few times. This chain connects TRBV24-1 to TRBJ2-1, with a tentative D call TRBD1 (6 bases). The CDR3 covers 13 residues. Germline V gene sequence: CDR1 KGHDR, CDR2 SFDVKD. Deletions cut 2 bases from V and 6 bases from J, with 7 bases between. This CDR3 reads CATSDWTVNEQFF. The CDR3 DNA reads TGTGCCACCAGTGATTGGACAGTCAATGAGCAGTTCTTC.

On this clonotype itself: A much bigger clone sits one base away, suggesting this may be a read error. CDR3 nucleotide sequence: TGTGCCAGCAGTGACGCCGGACTAGCGGGAGGGTTCCACAATGAGCAGTTCTTC. As protein: CASSDAGLAGGFHNEQFF. This sequence joins TRBV6-1 and TRBJ2-1; the match to TRBD2 covers 15 bases. The CDR3 is made up of 18 amino acids. Trimming cost V 3 bases and J 5 bases; bases outside gene matches: 8. The germline V gene encodes CDR1 MNHNS and CDR2 SASEGT.

This clonotype appeared a few times. This chain joins TRBV5-4 and TRBJ1-2; D is unresolved. Trimming took off 0 bases at V and 4 bases at J, with 13 bases between the two ends. CDR3 length equals 15 residues. CDR1 is SGHNT, CDR2 YYREEE, per germline (reference sequence). CDR3 sequence: CASSLDSALPYGYTF. The DNA of the CDR3 is TGTGCCAGCAGCTTGGATTCGGCGCTTCCCTATGGCTACACCTTC.

A remark on this clonotype: Its ends do not fully match the called genes, so a read error is possible. This CDR3 is CASNLAPSGGEAFF. The CDR3 DNA is TGCGCCAGCAACTTGGCCCCTAGCGGGGGAGAGGCGTTTTTC. The chain recombines TRBV5-1 with TRBJ2-1; 10 nucleotides match TRBD2. The germline gives CDR1 SGHRS, CDR2 YFSETQ. The CDR3 runs to 14 residues.

In this sample, this clonotype turned up many times. The junction and the germline gene differ at one end; a read error may be behind it. This chain links TRBV6-6 with TRBJ2-1; tentatively, D is TRBD2 (5 bases). Germline CDR1 is MNHNY and CDR2 is SVGAGI (reference sequence). The CDR3 is 18 residues long. This CDR3 is CASSHSKVGGRVRNEQFF. CDR3 in DNA: TGTGCCAGCAGTCACTCGAAGGTCGGAGGCCGGGTGAGGAATGAGCAGTTCTTC.

The genes are TRBV20-1 and TRBJ2-3; D uncertain. Trimming removed 2 bases from V and 3 bases from J, with 9 bases in between. The CDR3 contains 13 residues. Germline V CDR1 and CDR2: DFQATT, SNEGSKA (reference sequence). CDR3 nucleotides: TGCAGTGCTAGAAGTATAAGGACAGATACGCAGTATTTT. It is translated as CSARSIRTDTQYF.

This rearrangement joins TRBV5-4 to TRBJ2-7, with 8 bases fitting TRBD1. The V gene end was trimmed by 1 base and the J gene end by 5 bases; junction bases not matched to a gene: 8. The V gene's germline CDR1 is SGHNT and CDR2 YYREEE (reference sequence). CDR3 length equals 15 residues. CDR3 sequence: CASSLMATGEDEQYF. CDR3 sequence (DNA): TGTGCCAGCAGCTTGATGGCGACAGGGGAAGACGAGCAGTACTTC.

This clonotype was recorded many times. The chain joins TRBV5-5 to TRBJ2-5, with D hard to call. With 1 base removed from V and 4 bases from J, the gap between germline ends came to 17 bases. Germline V gene data show CDR1 as SGHKS and CDR2 as YYEKEE (reference sequence). The CDR3 is made up of 16 amino acids. The CDR3 nucleotides read TGTGCCAGCAGCTTGAGTGGAGTGATGTTGGGAGAGACCCAGTACTTC. Translating it yields CASSLSGVMLGETQYF.

This clonotype was recorded many times. The rearrangement joins TRBV6-5 to TRBJ2-1; the D is unclear. The length of the CDR3 is 12 residues. Trimming left V 5 bases short and J 4 bases short, with 6 bases between. Germline V CDR1 and CDR2: MNHEY, SVGAGI. The CDR3 DNA reads as TGTGCCAGCAGTAAGGTGTACAATGAGCAGTTCTTC. Amino acids: CASSKVYNEQFF.

Worth noting for this clonotype: A much larger clone lies one base from this, so it may be a read error. The CDR3 ends on some other residue instead of the conserved phenylalanine or tryptophan, so this is likely a read error. This chain links TRBV11-3 with TRBJ2-3; D uncertain. The length of the CDR3 is 12 residues. V was cut by 4 bases and J by 8 bases, with 10 bases left in between. Germline CDR1 and CDR2: SGHNT and YENEEA. This CDR3 is CASSWVRGTQYL. DNA of the CDR3: TGTGCCAGCAGCTGGGTTCGCGGTACGCAGTATCTT.

The chain links TRBV11-2 to TRBJ2-3; D may be TRBD1 (6 bases). In germline, CDR1 is SGHAT, CDR2 FQNNGV. This CDR3 has 16 amino acids. The V end was cut by 4 bases, the J end by 2 bases, with 16 bases between. CDR3 region: CASSSLPGHTTDTQYF. The CDR3 DNA reads as TGTGCCAGCAGCTCCCTCCCGGGACACACCACAGATACGCAGTATTTT.

The J gene is TRBJ1-4, the V gene TRBV7-9, with unresolved D. The germline V and J ends were trimmed by 1 base and 0 bases, with 21 bases remaining between them. The germline V gene encodes CDR1 SEHNR and CDR2 FQNEAQ (reference sequence). CDR3 size: 20 residues. Written as DNA, the CDR3 is TGTGCCAGCAGCTTAGATTCTACTAATAGGCAGTATGCAACTAATGAAAAACTGTTTTTT. Encoded protein: CASSLDSTNRQYATNEKLFF.

Concerning this clonotype itself: Here the CDR3 omits its conserved ending phenylalanine or tryptophan, so a read error is the likely source. The chain has TRBV7-2 and TRBJ1-2; D unresolved. This CDR3 is built from 12 residues. The germline gives CDR1 SGHTA, CDR2 FQGNSA. The CDR3 sequence: CARSSLGKGYTL. CDR3 bases: TGTGCCAGGAGCTCTTTAGGGAAAGGCTACACCCTC.

This clonotype was picked up many times. A much larger clone lies a single base off, so this may be a read error. The chain employs TRBV20-1 and TRBJ2-7, with D uncertain. The CDR3 has 11 amino acids. Germline lookup yields CDR1 DFQATT and CDR2 SNEGSKA (reference sequence). The CDR3 reads CSANVPYEQSF. DNA of the CDR3: TGCAGTGCTAACGTTCCCTACGAGCAGTCCTTC.

Many counts were recorded for this clonotype. The V gene is TRBV4-1, the J gene TRBJ2-3; 16 bases agree with TRBD2. Trimming took 0 bases from V and 0 from J; bases not matched to a gene: 6. There are 20 residues in the CDR3. CDR1 and CDR2 from the germline V gene are MGHRA and YSYEKL. The CDR3 here is CASSQDPGLAGGPSTDTQYF. The DNA of the CDR3 is TGCGCCAGCAGCCAAGATCCGGGACTAGCGGGGGGGCCGAGCACAGATACGCAGTATTTT.

At least ten counts were recorded for this clonotype. This chain uses TRBV28 with TRBJ2-5; weak D call: TRBD1 (5 bases). CDR1 MDHEN and CDR2 SYDVKM come from the germline V gene. The ends were cut back, 5 bases at V and 5 bases at J, with 21 bases in the middle. This CDR3 region has 16 residues. CDR3 loop: CASSPPGLGDWETQYF. The CDR3 DNA follows: TGTGCCAGCAGTCCCCCTGGGCTAGGGGATTGGGAGACCCAGTACTTC.

In this sample, this clonotype turned up many times. CDR3 nucleotides: TGTGCCAGTAGTAGCTACTATGGCTACACCTTC. Amino acids: CASSSYYGYTF. The rearrangement uses TRBV19 and TRBJ1-2; no clear D. V lost 4 bases and J 3 bases, leaving 3 bases between the germline ends. Germline-derived CDR1 and CDR2 are LNHDA and SQIVND (reference sequence). The CDR3 spans 11 residues.

This clonotype was observed many times. The chain carries TRBV3-1 and TRBJ2-7; 11 bases are shared with TRBD2. V was clipped by 4 bases and J by 4 bases; unmatched bases: 12. The CDR3 extends over 17 amino acids. The germline gives CDR1 LGHDT, CDR2 YNNKEL (reference sequence). The CDR3 DNA follows: TGTGCCAGCAGCCGCCGCCAAAGACTAGCGGGGTTGTACGAGCAGTACTTC. It yields the protein CASSRRQRLAGLYEQYF.

In its sample, this clonotype was seen many times. The J gene is TRBJ2-6, the V gene TRBV5-1, with D unclear. There are 15 residues in the CDR3. Germline V gene data show CDR1 as SGHRS and CDR2 as YFSETQ. Trimming stripped 0 bases from V and 2 bases from J, with 6 bases between. Here the CDR3 reads CASSLDGTGANVLTF. In DNA, the CDR3 is TGCGCCAGCAGCTTGGATGGGACTGGGGCCAACGTCCTGACTTTC.